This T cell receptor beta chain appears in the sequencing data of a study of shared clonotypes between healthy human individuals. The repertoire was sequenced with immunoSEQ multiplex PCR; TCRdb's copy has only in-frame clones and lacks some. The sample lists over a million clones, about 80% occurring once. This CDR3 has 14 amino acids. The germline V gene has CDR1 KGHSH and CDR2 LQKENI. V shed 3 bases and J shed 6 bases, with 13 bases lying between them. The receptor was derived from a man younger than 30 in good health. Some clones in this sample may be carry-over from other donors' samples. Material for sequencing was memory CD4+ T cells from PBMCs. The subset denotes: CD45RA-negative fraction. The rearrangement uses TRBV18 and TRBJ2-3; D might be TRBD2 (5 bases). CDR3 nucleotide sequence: TGTGCCAGCTCACCCCAGGCGGGCGGGGATACGCAGTATTTT. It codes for CASSPQAGGDTQYF.